This T cell receptor (beta chain) was sequenced in a study of shared clonotypes between healthy human individuals. Study background: The cohort comprised a couple of women and a few men. Their ages spanned 18 to 49 years.

TCRdb's table, derived via immunoSEQ multiplex PCR, lists solely in-frame clones and lacks some. This table has about 1 million clones, more than 60% appearing once. The CDR3 contains 16 residues. V shed 0 bases and J 2 bases; nucleotides not matched to a gene: 5. CDR1 and CDR2 from the germline V gene are SGDLS and YYNGEE. The V and J genes are TRBV9 and TRBJ2-5; 9 nucleotides match TRBD2. Source material: memory CD4+ T cells sorted from blood. The subset: CD45RA-negative fraction. The receptor was derived from a young man in good health. The CDR3 reads CASSVGSLAGQETQYF. The CDR3 nucleotides are TGTGCCAGCAGCGTAGGAAGCCTAGCGGGACAAGAGACCCAGTACTTC. Looking up the rest from reference TRBV9 and TRBJ2-5 gives the full variable domain: DSGVTQTPKHLITATGQRVTLRCSPRSGDLSVYWYQQSLDQGLQFLIQYYNGEERAKGNILERFSAQQFPDLHSELNLSSLELGDSALYFCASSVGSLAGQETQYFGPGTRLLVL.